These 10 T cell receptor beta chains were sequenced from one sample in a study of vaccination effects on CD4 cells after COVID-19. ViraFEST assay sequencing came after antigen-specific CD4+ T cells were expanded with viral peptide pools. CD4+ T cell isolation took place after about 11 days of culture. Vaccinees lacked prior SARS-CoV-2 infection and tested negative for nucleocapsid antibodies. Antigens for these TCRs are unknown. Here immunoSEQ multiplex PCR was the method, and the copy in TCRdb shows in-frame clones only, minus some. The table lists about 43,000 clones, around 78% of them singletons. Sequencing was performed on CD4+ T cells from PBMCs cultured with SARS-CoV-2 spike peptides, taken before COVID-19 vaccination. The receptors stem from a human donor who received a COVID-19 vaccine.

The CDR3 region is CATRQQANTGELFF. The CDR3, as DNA: TGTGCCACACGACAACAAGCGAACACCGGGGAGCTGTTTTTT. The chain combines TRBV12-5 with TRBJ2-2; no firm D call. CDR1 and CDR2 (germline): LGHNT, FRNRAP. The CDR3 spans 14 residues.

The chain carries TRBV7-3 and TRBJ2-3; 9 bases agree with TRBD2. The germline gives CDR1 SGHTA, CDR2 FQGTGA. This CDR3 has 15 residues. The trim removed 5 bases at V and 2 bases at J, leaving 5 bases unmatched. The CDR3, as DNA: TGTGCCAGCAGCCCTAGCGGGGCCATCACAGATACGCAGTATTTT. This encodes CASSPSGAITDTQYF.

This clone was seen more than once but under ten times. CDR3 DNA sequence: TGTGCCAGCAGCTTAATGGCCCAACCCTCACCCCTCCACTTT. Protein product: CASSLMAQPSPLHF. The V call is TRBV7-3, the J call TRBJ1-6; D is uncertain. Trimming cost V 1 base and J 10 bases, with 11 bases left between them. The germline V gene has CDR1 SGHTA and CDR2 FQGTGA. This CDR3 contains 14 residues.

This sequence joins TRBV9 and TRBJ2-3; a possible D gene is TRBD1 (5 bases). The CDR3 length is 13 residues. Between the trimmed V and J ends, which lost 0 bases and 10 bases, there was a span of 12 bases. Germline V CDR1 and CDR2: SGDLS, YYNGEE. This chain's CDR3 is CASSVVGQGAQYF. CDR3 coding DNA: TGTGCCAGCAGCGTAGTAGGGCAGGGCGCGCAGTATTTT. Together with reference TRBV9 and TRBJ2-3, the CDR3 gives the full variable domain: DSGVTQTPKHLITATGQRVTLRCSPRSGDLSVYWYQQSLDQGLQFLIQYYNGEERAKGNILERFSAQQFPDLHSELNLSSLELGDSALYFCASSVVGQGAQYFGPGTRLTVL.

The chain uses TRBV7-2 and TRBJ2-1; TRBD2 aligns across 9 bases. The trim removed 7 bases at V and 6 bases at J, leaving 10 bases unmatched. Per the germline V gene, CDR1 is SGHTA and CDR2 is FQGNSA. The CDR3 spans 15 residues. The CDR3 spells CASNSGLAGLNEQFF. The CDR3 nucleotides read TGTGCCAGCAACTCTGGCCTAGCGGGGCTCAATGAGCAGTTCTTC.

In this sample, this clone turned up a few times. Here the CDR3 reads CASSPAYGYTF. CDR3 coding DNA: TGTGCCAGTAGTCCGGCCTATGGCTACACCTTC. The chain combines TRBV19 with TRBJ1-2; D unclear. The CDR3 has 11 residues. CDR1 is LNHDA, CDR2 SQIVND, per germline (reference sequence). With 5 bases removed from V and 4 bases from J, the gap between germline ends came to 5 bases.

The CDR3 reads CASSLTTAGGYNEQFF. Here the CDR3 DNA reads TGTGCCAGCAGCTTAACAACGGCAGGGGGGTACAATGAGCAGTTCTTC. The rearrangement joins TRBV7-3 to TRBJ2-1; possibly TRBD1 for D (7 bases). The length of the CDR3 is 16 residues. Looked up from germline, CDR1 is SGHTA and CDR2 is FQGTGA. V was shortened by 0 bases and J by 4 bases, with 13 bases between the two germline ends.

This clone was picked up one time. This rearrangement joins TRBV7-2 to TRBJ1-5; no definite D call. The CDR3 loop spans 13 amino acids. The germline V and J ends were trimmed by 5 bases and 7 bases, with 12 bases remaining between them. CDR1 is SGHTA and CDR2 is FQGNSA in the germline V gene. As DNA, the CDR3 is TGTGCCAGCAGCCAGAAAGCGGGCCAGCCCCAGCATTTT. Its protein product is CASSQKAGQPQHF.

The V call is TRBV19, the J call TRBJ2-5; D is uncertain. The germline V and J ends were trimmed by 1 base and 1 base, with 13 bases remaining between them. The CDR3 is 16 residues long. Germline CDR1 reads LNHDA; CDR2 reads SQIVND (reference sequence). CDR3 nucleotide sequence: TGTGCCAGTAGTATAGGATTGACGGCCCGCCAAGAGACCCAGTACTTC. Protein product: CASSIGLTARQETQYF.

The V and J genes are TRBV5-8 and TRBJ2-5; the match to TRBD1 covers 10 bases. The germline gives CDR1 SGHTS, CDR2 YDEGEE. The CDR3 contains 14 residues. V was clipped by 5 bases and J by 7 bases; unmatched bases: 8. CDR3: CASSPGTGDVTQYF. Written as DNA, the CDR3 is TGTGCCAGCAGTCCCGGGACAGGGGATGTGACCCAGTACTTC. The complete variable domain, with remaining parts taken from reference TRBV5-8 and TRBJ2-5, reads EAGVTQSPTHLIKTRGQQATLRCSPISGHTSVYWYQQALGLGLQFLLWYDEGEERNRGNFPPRFSGRQFPNYSSELNVNALELEDSALYLCASSPGTGDVTQYFGPGTRLLVL.